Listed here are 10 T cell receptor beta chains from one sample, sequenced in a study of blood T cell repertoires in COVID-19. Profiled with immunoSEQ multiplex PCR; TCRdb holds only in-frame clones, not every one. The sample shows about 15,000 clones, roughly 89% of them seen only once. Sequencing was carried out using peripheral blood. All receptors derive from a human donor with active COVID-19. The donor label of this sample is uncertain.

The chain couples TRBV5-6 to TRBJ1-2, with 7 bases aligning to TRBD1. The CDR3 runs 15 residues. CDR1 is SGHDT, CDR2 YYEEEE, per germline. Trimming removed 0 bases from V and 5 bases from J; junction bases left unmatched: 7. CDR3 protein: CASSLGGKGAYGYTF. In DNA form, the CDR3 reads TGTGCCAGCAGCTTGGGCGGGAAGGGGGCATATGGCTACACCTTC. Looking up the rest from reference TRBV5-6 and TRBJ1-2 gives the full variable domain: DAGVTQSPTHLIKTRGQQVTLRCSPKSGHDTVSWYQQALGQGPQFIFQYYEEEERQRGNFPDRFSGHQFPNYSSELNVNALLLGDSALYLCASSLGGKGAYGYTFGSGTRLTVV.

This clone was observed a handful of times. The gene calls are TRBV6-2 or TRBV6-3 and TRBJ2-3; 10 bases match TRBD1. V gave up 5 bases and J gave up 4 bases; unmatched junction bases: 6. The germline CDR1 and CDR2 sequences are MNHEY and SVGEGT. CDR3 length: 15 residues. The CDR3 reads CASSTGTGDSDTQYF. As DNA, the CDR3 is TGTGCCAGCAGTACCGGGACAGGGGACTCAGATACGCAGTATTTT.

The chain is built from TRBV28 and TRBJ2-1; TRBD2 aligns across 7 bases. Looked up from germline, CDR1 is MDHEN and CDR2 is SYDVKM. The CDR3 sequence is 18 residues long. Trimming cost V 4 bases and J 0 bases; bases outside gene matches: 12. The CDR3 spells CASSSDAWRGSSYNEQFF. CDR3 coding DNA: TGTGCCAGCAGTTCGGACGCCTGGCGGGGGAGCTCCTACAATGAGCAGTTCTTC.

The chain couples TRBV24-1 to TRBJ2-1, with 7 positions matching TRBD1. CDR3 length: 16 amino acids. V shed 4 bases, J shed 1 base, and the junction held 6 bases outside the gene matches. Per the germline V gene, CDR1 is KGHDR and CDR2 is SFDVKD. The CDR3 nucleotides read TGTGCCACCAGTGACCTGAAGGGGGCTTCCTACAATGAGCAGTTCTTC. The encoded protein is CATSDLKGASYNEQFF.

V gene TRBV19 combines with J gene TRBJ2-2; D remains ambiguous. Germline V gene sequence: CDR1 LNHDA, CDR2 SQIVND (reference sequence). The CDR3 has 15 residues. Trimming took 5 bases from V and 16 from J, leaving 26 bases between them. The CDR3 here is CASSLNDMSRSLPFF. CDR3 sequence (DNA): TGTGCCAGTAGTTTAAATGACATGTCCCGGTCCCTTCCGTTTTTT.

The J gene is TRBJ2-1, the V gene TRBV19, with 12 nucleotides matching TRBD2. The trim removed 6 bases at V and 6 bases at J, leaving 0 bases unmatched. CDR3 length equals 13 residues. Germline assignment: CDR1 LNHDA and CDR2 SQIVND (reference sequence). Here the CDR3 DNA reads TGTGCCAGTAGGACTAGCGGGAGCAATGAGCAGTTCTTC. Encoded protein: CASRTSGSNEQFF. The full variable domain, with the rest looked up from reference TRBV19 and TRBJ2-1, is DGGITQSPKYLFRKEGQNVTLSCEQNLNHDAMYWYRQDPGQGLRLIYYSQIVNDFQKGDIAEGYSVSREKKESFPLTVTSAQKNPTAFYLCASRTSGSNEQFFGPGTRLTVL.

The CDR3 reads CASSPRQSQLYEQYF. DNA for the CDR3: TGTGCCAGCAGCCCCCGACAGTCTCAACTCTACGAGCAGTACTTC. The V and J genes are TRBV7-9 and TRBJ2-7; TRBD1 is a possible D gene (5 bases). V was pared by 5 bases and J by 3 bases, with 17 bases between. This CDR3 has 15 amino acids. Germline CDR1 is SEHNR and CDR2 is FQNEAQ (reference sequence). Looking up the rest from reference TRBV7-9 and TRBJ2-7 gives the full variable domain: DTGVSQNPRHKITKRGQNVTFRCDPISEHNRLYWYRQTLGQGPEFLTYFQNEAQLEKSRLLSDRFSAERPKGSFSTLEIQRTEQGDSAMYLCASSPRQSQLYEQYFGPGTRLTVT.

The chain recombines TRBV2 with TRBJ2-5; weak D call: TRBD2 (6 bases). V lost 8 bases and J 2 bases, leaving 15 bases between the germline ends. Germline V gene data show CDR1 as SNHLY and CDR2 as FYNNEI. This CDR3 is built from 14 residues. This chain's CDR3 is CASRPRRGQETQYF. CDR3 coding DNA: TGTGCCAGCCGGCCAAGGCGGGGACAAGAGACCCAGTACTTC.

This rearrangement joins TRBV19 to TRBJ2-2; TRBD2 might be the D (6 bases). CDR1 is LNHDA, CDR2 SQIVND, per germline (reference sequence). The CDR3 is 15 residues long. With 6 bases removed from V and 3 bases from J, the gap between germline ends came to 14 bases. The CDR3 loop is CASRTWEDDTGELFF. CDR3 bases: TGTGCCAGTAGGACCTGGGAGGACGACACCGGGGAGCTGTTTTTT.

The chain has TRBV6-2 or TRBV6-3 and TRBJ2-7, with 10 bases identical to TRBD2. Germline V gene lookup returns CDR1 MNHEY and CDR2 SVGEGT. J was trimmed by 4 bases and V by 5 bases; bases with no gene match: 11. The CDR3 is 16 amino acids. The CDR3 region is CASSTSSSGSFYEQYF. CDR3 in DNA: TGTGCCAGCAGTACATCGTCTAGCGGGAGTTTTTACGAGCAGTACTTC.